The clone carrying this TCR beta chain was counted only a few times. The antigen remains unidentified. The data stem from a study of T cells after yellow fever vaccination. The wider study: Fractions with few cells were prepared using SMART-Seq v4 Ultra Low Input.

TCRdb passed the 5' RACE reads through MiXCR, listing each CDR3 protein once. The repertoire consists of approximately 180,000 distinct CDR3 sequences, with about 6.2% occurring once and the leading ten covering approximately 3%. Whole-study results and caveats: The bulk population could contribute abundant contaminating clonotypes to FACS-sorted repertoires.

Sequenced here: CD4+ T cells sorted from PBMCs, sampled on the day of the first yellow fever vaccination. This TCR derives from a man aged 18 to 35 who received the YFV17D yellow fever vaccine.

CDR3 residues: CSAATGPSYNEQFF. CDR3 nucleotides: TGCAGTGCCGCGACAGGGCCCTCCTACAATGAGCAGTTCTTC. The rearrangement links TRBV20-1 to TRBJ2-1, with 7 bases that match TRBD1. The germline V gene has CDR1 DFQATT and CDR2 SNEGSKA (reference sequence). Trimming cost V 6 bases and J 0 bases; bases outside gene matches: 5. The CDR3 contains 14 residues.